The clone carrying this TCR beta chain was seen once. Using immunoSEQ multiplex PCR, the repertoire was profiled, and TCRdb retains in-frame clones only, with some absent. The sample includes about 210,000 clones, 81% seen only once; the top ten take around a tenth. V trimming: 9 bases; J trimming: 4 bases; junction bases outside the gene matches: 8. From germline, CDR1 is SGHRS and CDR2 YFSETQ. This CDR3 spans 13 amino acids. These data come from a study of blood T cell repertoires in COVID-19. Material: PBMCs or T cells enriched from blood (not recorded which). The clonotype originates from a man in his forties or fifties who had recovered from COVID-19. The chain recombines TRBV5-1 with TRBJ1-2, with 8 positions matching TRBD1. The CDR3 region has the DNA TGCGCCACCAGTGGACAGGGCGGCTATGGCTACACCTTC. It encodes CATSGQGGYGYTF.